The T cell receptor beta chain under discussion was sequenced for a study of blood T cell repertoires in COVID-19. Turning to the study itself: Material from acute and convalescent COVID-19 was sourced from the United States, Italy and Spain. Sample material is recorded as cDNA or gDNA derived from T cells, B-cell-depleted T cells, or PBMCs.

Original processing notes: For nucleated cells, counts were estimated from reference gene primer amplification. Assay: immunoSEQ multiplex PCR; the TCRdb copy retains only in-frame clones and omits some. V and J calls and clone size are those listed in that table; D and trimming were worked out from the DNA. The table shows more than 95,000 clones, with about 80% occurring only once. Trimming at V came to 2 bases and at J to 6 bases, leaving 4 bases not matched to a gene. This CDR3 is 16 amino acids long. Germline lookup yields CDR1 SNHLY and CDR2 FYNNEI. The receptor comes from a man in his 70s with acute or convalescent COVID-19. The chain recombines TRBV2 with TRBJ2-3; TRBD2 agrees at 14 bases. Sequencing input: peripheral blood. The DNA for the CDR3 is TGTGCCAGCAGTGAATCCGGGACTAGCGGGAGTGATACGCAGTATTTT. As protein: CASSESGTSGSDTQYF.